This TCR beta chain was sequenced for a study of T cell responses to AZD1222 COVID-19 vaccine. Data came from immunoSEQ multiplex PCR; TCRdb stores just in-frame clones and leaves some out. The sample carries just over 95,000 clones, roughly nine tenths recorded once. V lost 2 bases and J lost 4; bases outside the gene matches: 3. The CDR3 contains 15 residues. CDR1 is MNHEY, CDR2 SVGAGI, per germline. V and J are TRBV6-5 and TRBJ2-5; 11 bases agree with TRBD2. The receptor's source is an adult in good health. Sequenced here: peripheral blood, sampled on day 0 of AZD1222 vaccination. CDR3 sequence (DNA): TGTGCCAGCAGTTACCCTAGCGGGGGGTCAGAGACCCAGTACTTC. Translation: CASSYPSGGSETQYF.